Here is one T cell receptor beta chain with its context. This specimen comes from a study of blood T cells in healthy people across ages. Primed by a sample-barcoded 5' primer and a J-beta primer mix, a second PCR proceeded for 7 to 11 cycles. Template switching added a 12-random-nucleotide identifier to every cDNA molecule. TCRdb re-called the 5' RACE reads with MiXCR, one entry per CDR3 protein. The sample lists roughly 930,000 distinct CDR3 sequences; 40% to 60% were seen once. Each sample had at least 6.5 million PBMCs isolated. The TCR comes from a man aged 25-45 years in good health. The sequenced sample consisted of blood.

CDR3 bases: TGCGCCAGCAGCCCCAGGTACCGTTCCTACGAGCAGTACTTC. This codes for CASSPRYRSYEQYF. The chain recombines TRBV5-1 with TRBJ2-7; the D is unclear. Trimming removed 4 bases at V and 1 base at J, with 12 bases between. The CDR3 runs to 14 residues. Germline CDR1 SGHRS, CDR2 YFSETQ.